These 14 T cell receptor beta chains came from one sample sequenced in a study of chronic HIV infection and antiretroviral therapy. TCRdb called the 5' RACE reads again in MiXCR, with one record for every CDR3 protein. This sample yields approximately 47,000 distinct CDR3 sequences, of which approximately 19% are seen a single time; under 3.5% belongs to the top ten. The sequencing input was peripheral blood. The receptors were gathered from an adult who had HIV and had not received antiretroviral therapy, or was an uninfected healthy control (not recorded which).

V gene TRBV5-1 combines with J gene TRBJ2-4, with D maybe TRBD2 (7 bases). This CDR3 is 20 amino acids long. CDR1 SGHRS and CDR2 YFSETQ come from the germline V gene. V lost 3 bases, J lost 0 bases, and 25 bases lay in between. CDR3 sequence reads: CASSSSPGRGAVGAKNIQYF. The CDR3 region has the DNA TGCGCCAGCAGCTCCTCCCCGGGACGGGGGGCAGTAGGAGCCAAAAACATTCAGTACTTC.

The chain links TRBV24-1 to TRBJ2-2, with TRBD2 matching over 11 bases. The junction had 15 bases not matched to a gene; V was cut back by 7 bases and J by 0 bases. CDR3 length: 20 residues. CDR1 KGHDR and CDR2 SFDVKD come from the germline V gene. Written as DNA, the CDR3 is TGTGCCACCAGCCACCAAAGGGGGACTAGCGGATCCACGAACACCGGGGAGCTGTTTTTT. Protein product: CATSHQRGTSGSTNTGELFF.

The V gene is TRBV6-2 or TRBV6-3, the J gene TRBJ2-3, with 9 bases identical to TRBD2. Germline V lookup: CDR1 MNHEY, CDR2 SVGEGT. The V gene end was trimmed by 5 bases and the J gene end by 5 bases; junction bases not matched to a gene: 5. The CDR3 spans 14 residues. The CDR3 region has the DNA TGTGCCAGCAGTCGGACTAGCGAAGGAGATACGCAGTATTTT. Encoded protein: CASSRTSEGDTQYF.

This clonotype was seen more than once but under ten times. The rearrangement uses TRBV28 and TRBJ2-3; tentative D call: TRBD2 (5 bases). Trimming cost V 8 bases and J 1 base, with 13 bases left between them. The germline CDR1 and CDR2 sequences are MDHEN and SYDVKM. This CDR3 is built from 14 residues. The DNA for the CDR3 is TGTGCCAGCTTTCTAGGAGCGGGCACAGATACGCAGTATTTT. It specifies CASFLGAGTDTQYF.

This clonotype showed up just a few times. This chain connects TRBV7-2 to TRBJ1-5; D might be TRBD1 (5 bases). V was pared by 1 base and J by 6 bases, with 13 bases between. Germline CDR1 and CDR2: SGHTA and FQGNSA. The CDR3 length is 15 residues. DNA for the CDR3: TGTGCCAGCAGCTTAGTTTCAGGGCAACGTCAGCCCCAGCATTTT. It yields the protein CASSLVSGQRQPQHF.

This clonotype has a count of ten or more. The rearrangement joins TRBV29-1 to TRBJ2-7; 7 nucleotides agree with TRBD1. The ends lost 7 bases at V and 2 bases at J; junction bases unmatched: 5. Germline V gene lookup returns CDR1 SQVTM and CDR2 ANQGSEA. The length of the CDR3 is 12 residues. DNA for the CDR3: TGCAGCGCAAAGACAGGGACCTACGAGCAGTACTTC. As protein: CSAKTGTYEQYF.

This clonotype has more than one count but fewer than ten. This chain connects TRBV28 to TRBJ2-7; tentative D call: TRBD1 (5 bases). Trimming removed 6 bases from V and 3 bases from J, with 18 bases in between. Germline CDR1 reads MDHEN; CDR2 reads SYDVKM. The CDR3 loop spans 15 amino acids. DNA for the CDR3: TGTGCCAGCAGCTCAAACCCCACAGGCTACTACGAGCAGTACTTC. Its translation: CASSSNPTGYYEQYF. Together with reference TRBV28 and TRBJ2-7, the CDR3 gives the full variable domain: DVKVTQSSRYLVKRTGEKVFLECVQDMDHENMFWYRQDPGLGLRLIYFSYDVKMKEKGDIPEGYSVSREKKERFSLILESASTNQTSMYLCASSSNPTGYYEQYFGPGTRLTVT.

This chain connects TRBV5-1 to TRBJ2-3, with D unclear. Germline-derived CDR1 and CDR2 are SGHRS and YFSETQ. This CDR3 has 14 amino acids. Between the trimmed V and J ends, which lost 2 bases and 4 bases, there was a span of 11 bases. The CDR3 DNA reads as TGCGCCAGCAGCTTATGGGCCTCATCAGATACGCAGTATTTT. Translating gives CASSLWASSDTQYF.

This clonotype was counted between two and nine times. Here the CDR3 reads CASSQEQGLAGTDTQYF. The CDR3 nucleotides read TGCGCCAGCAGCCAAGAACAGGGACTAGCGGGCACAGATACGCAGTATTTT. This chain links TRBV4-1 with TRBJ2-3; 11 bases are a match to TRBD2. Germline values: CDR1 MGHRA, CDR2 YSYEKL. With 0 bases clipped from V and 1 base from J, the junction kept 3 bases outside the gene matches. The CDR3 is 17 residues long.

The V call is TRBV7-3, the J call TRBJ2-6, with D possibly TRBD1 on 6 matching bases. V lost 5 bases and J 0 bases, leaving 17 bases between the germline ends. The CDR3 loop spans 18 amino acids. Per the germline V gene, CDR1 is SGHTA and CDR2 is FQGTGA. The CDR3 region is CASSPVTGTFSGANVLTF. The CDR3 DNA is TGTGCCAGCAGCCCTGTCACAGGGACCTTCTCTGGGGCCAACGTCCTGACTTTC.

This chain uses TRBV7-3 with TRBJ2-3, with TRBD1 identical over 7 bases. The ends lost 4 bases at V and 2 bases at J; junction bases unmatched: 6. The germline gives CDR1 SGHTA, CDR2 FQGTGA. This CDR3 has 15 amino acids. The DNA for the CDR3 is TGTGCCAGCAGCTCAGGGGGTTCCCTCACAGATACGCAGTATTTT. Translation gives CASSSGGSLTDTQYF.

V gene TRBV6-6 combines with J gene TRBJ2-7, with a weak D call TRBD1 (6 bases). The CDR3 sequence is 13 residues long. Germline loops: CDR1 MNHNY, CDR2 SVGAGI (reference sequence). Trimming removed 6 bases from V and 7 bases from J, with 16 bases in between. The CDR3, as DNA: TGTGCCAGCAGACCGGACAGCACATGGGAGCAGTACTTC. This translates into CASRPDSTWEQYF.

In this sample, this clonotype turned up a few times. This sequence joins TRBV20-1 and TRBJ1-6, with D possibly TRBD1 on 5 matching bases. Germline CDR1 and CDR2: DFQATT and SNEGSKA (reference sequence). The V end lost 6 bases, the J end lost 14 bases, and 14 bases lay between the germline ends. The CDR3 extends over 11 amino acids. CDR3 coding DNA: TGCAGTGCCATACTAGGGGTGGCCCTCCACTTT. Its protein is CSAILGVALHF.

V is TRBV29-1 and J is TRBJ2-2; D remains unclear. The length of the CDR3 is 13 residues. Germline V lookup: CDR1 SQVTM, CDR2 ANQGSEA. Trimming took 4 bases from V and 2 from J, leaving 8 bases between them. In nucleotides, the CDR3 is TGCAGCGTTGTCCGGGCCAACACCGGGGAGCTGTTTTTT. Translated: CSVVRANTGELFF.